What follows are 18 T cell receptor beta chains derived from one specimen sequenced in a study of CD8+ T cells in alopecia areata (dated by TCRdb to the late 2010s). Library method: the immunoSEQ multiplex PCR assay. For TCR sequencing, RNA was extracted from every sample and reverse transcribed into cDNA to serve as template. This is the immuneACCESS table as TCRdb keeps it, with only in-frame sequences that have V and J called. A part of the clones is gone; compared with another copy, unresolved V genes explain less than half, and the rest is unexplained. Counted in this sample were 250,000 to 300,000 clones; more than 45% of them appeared once. The top ten constitute under 2% of the sample. This specimen's time point label, interpreted: roughly 26 weeks on oral tofacitinib. Reading the label with the study, this specimen's treatment or condition is: oral pan-JAK inhibitor, 5-10 mg twice daily.

The input for sequencing was CD4+ T cells sorted from blood, taken at week 24, from a patient treated with tofacitinib. Every receptor here comes from a human donor with alopecia areata.

The rearrangement links TRBV4-1 to TRBJ1-2; weak D call: TRBD1 (6 bases). Trimming stripped 0 bases from V and 8 bases from J, with 16 bases between. CDR3 length: 15 residues. CDR1 MGHRA and CDR2 YSYEKL come from the germline V gene. CDR3 sequence (DNA): TGCGCCAGCAGCCAAGATTGGAGGGGGGGCGGAGGCTACACCTTC. It codes for CASSQDWRGGGGYTF.

The chain has TRBV2 and TRBJ2-2, with D hard to call. Germline assignment: CDR1 SNHLY and CDR2 FYNNEI. The V end was cut by 7 bases, the J end by 3 bases, with 9 bases between. The CDR3 is 13 amino acids. CDR3 residues: CASTSVDTGELFF. The CDR3 DNA is TGTGCCAGCACCAGCGTTGACACCGGGGAGCTGTTTTTT.

This clone has a handful of counts. The chain carries TRBV30 and TRBJ1-2; D is ambiguous. Germline V gives CDR1 GTSNPN, CDR2 SVGIG (reference sequence). The CDR3 is 12 residues long. V shed 4 bases and J shed 8 bases, with 14 bases lying between them. The CDR3 DNA is TGTGCCTGGACCCCGGGATTCGAGGGCTACACCTTC. This codes for CAWTPGFEGYTF.

V and J are TRBV28 and TRBJ2-1; TRBD1 or TRBD2 may be the D gene (5 bases each). In germline, CDR1 is MDHEN, CDR2 SYDVKM. V dropped 4 bases and J dropped 0 bases, with 7 bases sitting between them. There are 14 residues in the CDR3. This chain's CDR3 is CASSSGPSYNEQFF. The CDR3 DNA is TGTGCCAGCAGTTCGGGGCCCTCCTACAATGAGCAGTTCTTC.

The CDR3 DNA sequence: TGTGCCAGCAGAAAACCAGGACTAACCGATGAGCAGTTCTTC. Protein: CASRKPGLTDEQFF. The rearrangement uses TRBV7-8 and TRBJ2-1, with D possibly being TRBD2 (6 bases). V was cut by 6 bases and J by 8 bases, with 17 bases left in between. Germline lookup yields CDR1 SGHVS and CDR2 FQNEAQ. The CDR3 is made up of 14 amino acids.

The chain combines TRBV25-1 with TRBJ1-2; D not certain. Per the germline V gene, CDR1 is MGHDK and CDR2 is SYGVNS. V shed 5 bases and J shed 6 bases, with 13 bases lying between them. CDR3 length equals 13 residues. The CDR3 is CASSKLPTDGYTF. The DNA of the CDR3 is TGTGCCAGCAGTAAACTCCCCACGGATGGCTACACCTTC.

The chain is built from TRBV5-4 and TRBJ2-5; D gene ambiguous. The CDR3 runs 13 residues. V lost 9 bases and J lost 2, with 14 bases in between. Germline V gene data show CDR1 as SGHNT and CDR2 as YYREEE (reference sequence). Here the CDR3 reads CATHTTSQETQYF. CDR3 sequence (DNA): TGTGCCACTCACACGACGTCACAAGAGACCCAGTACTTC.

The chain joins TRBV4-3 to TRBJ1-2, with a tentative D call TRBD1 (5 bases). Trimming pared 0 bases from V and 2 bases from J, leaving 22 bases between. Germline values: CDR1 LGHNA, CDR2 YSLEER. The CDR3 has 19 amino acids. The chain's CDR3 is CASSQEVSRARFGNYGYTF. CDR3 nucleotides: TGCGCCAGCAGCCAAGAAGTCTCCAGGGCACGATTCGGCAACTATGGCTACACCTTC.

This chain joins TRBV4-2 and TRBJ2-4; a possible D gene is TRBD2 (7 bases). V gave up 2 bases and J gave up 5 bases, with 13 bases separating them. The CDR3 spans 15 residues. CDR1 LGHNA and CDR2 YNFKEQ come from the germline V gene. The CDR3 sequence is CASSQWRGGENIQYF. As DNA, the CDR3 is TGTGCCAGCAGCCAATGGAGGGGGGGCGAAAACATTCAGTACTTC.

The chain employs TRBV6-5 and TRBJ1-6; D unresolved. The CDR3 loop spans 13 amino acids. Trimming took 0 bases from V and 8 from J, leaving 5 bases between them. The germline V gene encodes CDR1 MNHEY and CDR2 SVGAGI. The CDR3 here is CASSYSRDSPLHF. In DNA, the CDR3 is TGTGCCAGCAGTTACTCAAGGGATTCACCCCTCCACTTT.

The V gene is TRBV6-6, the J gene TRBJ2-5; tentatively, D is TRBD2 (5 bases). This CDR3 spans 15 amino acids. V lost 4 bases to trimming and J lost 5 bases, with 17 bases between them. The germline V gene encodes CDR1 MNHNY and CDR2 SVGAGI (reference sequence). CDR3 sequence reads: CASSSPGNNVETQYF. CDR3 coding DNA: TGTGCCAGCAGTTCACCGGGAAACAACGTCGAGACCCAGTACTTC.

This clone has only a few counts. This chain links TRBV5-6 with TRBJ2-2; D uncertain. Looked up from germline, CDR1 is SGHDT and CDR2 is YYEEEE. The CDR3 loop spans 13 amino acids. V was cut by 4 bases and J by 5 bases, with 9 bases left in between. DNA of the CDR3: TGTGCCAGCAGCCCCGACTGGACCGGGGAGCTGTTTTTT. It yields the protein CASSPDWTGELFF.

This clone was found once. The chain employs TRBV14 and TRBJ2-7; D gene uncertain. V was trimmed by 4 bases and J by 4 bases, leaving 5 bases between them. This CDR3 has 11 residues. Germline lookup yields CDR1 SGHDN and CDR2 FVKESK. The CDR3 loop is CASSLHYEQYF. The CDR3 region has the DNA TGTGCCAGCAGCCTCCATTACGAGCAGTACTTC.

The chain employs TRBV28 and TRBJ1-5; TRBD1 aligns across 7 bases. Unmatched junction bases numbered 5, after V lost 6 bases and J lost 6 bases. Germline V gene data show CDR1 as MDHEN and CDR2 as SYDVKM. This CDR3 has 13 amino acids. Here the CDR3 reads CASRRQGGQPQHF. The CDR3, as DNA: TGTGCCAGCAGGCGACAGGGAGGTCAGCCCCAGCATTTT.

This clone was seen more than once but under ten times. This chain's CDR3 is CSVRGLLKETQYF. Here the CDR3 DNA reads TGCAGCGTACGAGGGCTACTGAAAGAGACCCAGTACTTC. V gene TRBV29-1 combines with J gene TRBJ2-5, with a weak D call TRBD2 (5 bases). The CDR3 is 13 amino acids. In germline, CDR1 is SQVTM, CDR2 ANQGSEA. V shed 6 bases and J shed 3 bases, with 14 bases lying between them.

In nucleotides, the CDR3 is TGTGCCAGCAGCGACGGACAGCGCTATGGCTACACCTTC. It codes for CASSDGQRYGYTF. V is TRBV11-2 and J is TRBJ1-2; perhaps TRBD1 as D (6 bases). Germline CDR1 reads SGHAT; CDR2 reads FQNNGV. The CDR3 loop spans 13 amino acids. V was pared by 5 bases and J by 4 bases, with 11 bases between.

The chain uses TRBV2 and TRBJ2-7; 7 bases fit TRBD1. CDR1 is SNHLY, CDR2 FYNNEI, per germline. V trimming: 4 bases; J trimming: 0 bases; junction bases outside the gene matches: 6. The CDR3 runs to 15 residues. CDR3 in DNA: TGTGCCAGCAGTGTACCCGGGACAGTCTCCTACGAGCAGTACTTC. Its protein product is CASSVPGTVSYEQYF.

Only a few counts were recorded for this clone. V and J are TRBV11-2 and TRBJ2-1; D remains ambiguous. Germline CDR1 reads SGHAT; CDR2 reads FQNNGV. This CDR3 comprises 13 residues. V lost 1 base, J lost 10 bases, and 11 bases lay in between. The CDR3 nucleotides read TGTGCCAGCAGCTTAGTCCAAGGCCGCGAGCAGTTCTTC. Encoded protein: CASSLVQGREQFF.